The 5 T cell receptor beta chains below all came from one sample that was sequenced in a study of technical replicates of blood from several donors. The data were produced by immunoSEQ multiplex PCR, yet TCRdb's version contains in-frame clones alone and is incomplete. Of 65,000 to 90,000 clones in the sample, roughly nine tenths were seen once. The material sequenced was T cells isolated from PBMCs. The receptors stem from a human donor in good health.

The chain links TRBV5-1 to TRBJ2-7, with 10 nucleotides matching TRBD2. This CDR3 comprises 14 residues. Germline assignment: CDR1 SGHRS and CDR2 YFSETQ. V shed 6 bases, J shed 3 bases, and the junction held 6 bases outside the gene matches. The CDR3 bases are TGCGCCAGCAACCTAGCGGGGGACGACTACGAGCAGTACTTC. Protein product: CASNLAGDDYEQYF.

The chain combines TRBV5-6 with TRBJ1-1; 8 nucleotides align to TRBD1. The CDR3 spans 16 residues. V was pared by 3 bases and J by 2 bases, with 9 bases of the junction left unmatched. Germline V lookup: CDR1 SGHDT, CDR2 YYEEEE. The CDR3 is CASSWMDRDKNTEAFF. The CDR3 coding sequence is TGTGCCAGCAGCTGGATGGACAGGGATAAAAACACTGAAGCTTTCTTT. The full variable domain, completed using reference TRBV5-6 and TRBJ1-1, is DAGVTQSPTHLIKTRGQQVTLRCSPKSGHDTVSWYQQALGQGPQFIFQYYEEEERQRGNFPDRFSGHQFPNYSSELNVNALLLGDSALYLCASSWMDRDKNTEAFFGQGTRLTVV.

The J gene is TRBJ1-1, the V gene TRBV21-1; the DNA was not compared with TRBD1, the D call given in the table. TRBV21-1 is recorded as a pseudogene. There are 15 residues in the CDR3. The DNA for the CDR3 is TGTGCCAGCAGCCTCAGGACAGGGGGGAACACTGAAGCTTTCTTT. Translated, it gives CASSLRTGGNTEAFF.

V usage is TRBV5-1 and J usage is TRBJ2-7; 12 bases fit TRBD2. V trimming: 4 bases; J trimming: 3 bases; junction bases outside the gene matches: 5. The CDR3 spans 15 residues. Germline V CDR1 and CDR2: SGHRS, YFSETQ. The CDR3, as DNA: TGCGCCAGCAGCGGGACGGGACTAGCGGGCTACGAGCAGTACTTC. It specifies CASSGTGLAGYEQYF.

V is TRBV6-5 and J is TRBJ2-3; perhaps TRBD2 as D (6 bases). The CDR3 has 16 residues. Germline V gene data show CDR1 as MNHEY and CDR2 as SVGAGI. The V gene lost 0 bases and the J gene lost 4 bases, with 14 bases spanning the gap. CDR3 region: CASSYSSPGTSDTQYF. The CDR3 nucleotides read TGTGCCAGCAGTTACTCGTCTCCAGGGACTTCAGATACGCAGTATTTT.